Sequencing of this T cell receptor beta chain was carried out in a study of CXCR3-negative and CXCR3-positive naive CD8 T cells. The CDR3 consists of 15 residues. Findings of the study overall: Researchers report that CXCR3-positive naive cells carry more hydrophobic TRB CDR3s than CXCR3-negative naive cells. Across naive subsets, surface CD5 expression was comparable, and TCR strength was inferred from properties of the TRB CDR3.

Worth noting for this clonotype: Its antigen remains unknown.

UMI labels and 5' RACE were used to prepare the TRB cDNA libraries. TCRdb reprocessed the 5' RACE reads and reports one entry per CDR3 protein, with no DNA. The sample table includes about 89,000 distinct CDR3 sequences. V and J are TRBV21-1 and TRBJ1-5; without DNA, the TCRdb call of TRBD1 cannot be checked. TRBV21-1 is labeled a pseudogene. Sequenced: naive CXCR3+ CD8+ T cells from blood. Noted subset: CD45RO-CCR7+CD27+CD95- naive CD8+ T cells expressing CXCR3 (TNR3+). This TCR came from a human donor in good health. Some clones in this sample may be carry-over from other donors' samples. The CDR3 loop reads CASSKVGGFNQPQHF.